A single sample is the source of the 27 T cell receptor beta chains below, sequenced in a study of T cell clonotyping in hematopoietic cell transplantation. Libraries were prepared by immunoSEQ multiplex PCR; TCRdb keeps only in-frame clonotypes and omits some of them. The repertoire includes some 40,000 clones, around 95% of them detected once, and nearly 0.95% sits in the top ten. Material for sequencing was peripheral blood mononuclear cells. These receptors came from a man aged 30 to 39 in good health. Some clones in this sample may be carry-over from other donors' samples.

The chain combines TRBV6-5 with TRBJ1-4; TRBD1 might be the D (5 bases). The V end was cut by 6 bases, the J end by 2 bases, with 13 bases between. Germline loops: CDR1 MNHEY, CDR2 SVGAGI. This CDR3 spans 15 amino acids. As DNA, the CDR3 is TGTGCCAGCAGCCCCACCGGGGGTACTAATGAAAAACTGTTTTTT. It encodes CASSPTGGTNEKLFF.

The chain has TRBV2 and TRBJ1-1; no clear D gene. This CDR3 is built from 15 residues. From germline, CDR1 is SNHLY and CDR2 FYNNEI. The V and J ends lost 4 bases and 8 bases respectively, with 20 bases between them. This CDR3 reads CASSVGFPDPSEAFF. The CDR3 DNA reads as TGTGCCAGCAGTGTGGGGTTTCCGGACCCCTCCGAAGCTTTCTTT.

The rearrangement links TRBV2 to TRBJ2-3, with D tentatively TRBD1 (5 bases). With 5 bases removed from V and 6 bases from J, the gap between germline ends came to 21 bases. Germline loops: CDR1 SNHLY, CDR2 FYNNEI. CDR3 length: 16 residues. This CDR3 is CASSPRGSQVSDTQYF. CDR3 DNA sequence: TGTGCCAGCAGTCCAAGGGGTAGCCAGGTATCGGATACGCAGTATTTT.

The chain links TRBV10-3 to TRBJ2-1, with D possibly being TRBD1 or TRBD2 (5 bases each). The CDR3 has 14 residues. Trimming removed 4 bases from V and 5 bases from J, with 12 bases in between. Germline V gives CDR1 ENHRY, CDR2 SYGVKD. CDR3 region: CAISVTGTDNEQFF. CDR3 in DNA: TGTGCCATCAGTGTCACCGGGACGGACAATGAGCAGTTCTTC.

The CDR3 DNA reads TGTGCCAGCTCACCAGGCGCCACCGGGGATGGCTACACCTTC. As protein: CASSPGATGDGYTF. The chain has TRBV18 and TRBJ1-2; no reliable D call. The CDR3 spans 14 residues. With 2 bases removed from V and 6 bases from J, the gap between germline ends came to 13 bases. Germline CDR1 KGHSH, CDR2 LQKENI. Full variable domain (outside the CDR3, taken from reference TRBV18 and TRBJ1-2): NAGVMQNPRHLVRRRGQEARLRCSPMKGHSHVYWYRQLPEEGLKFMVYLQKENIIDESGMPKERFSAEFPKEGPSILRIQQVVRGDSAAYFCASSPGATGDGYTFGSGTRLTVV.

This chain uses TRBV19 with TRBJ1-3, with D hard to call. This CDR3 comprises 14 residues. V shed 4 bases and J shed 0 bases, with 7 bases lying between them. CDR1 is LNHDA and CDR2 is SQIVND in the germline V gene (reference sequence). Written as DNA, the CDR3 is TGTGCCAGTAGTAGAGGCAGCTCTGGAAACACCATATATTTT. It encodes CASSRGSSGNTIYF.

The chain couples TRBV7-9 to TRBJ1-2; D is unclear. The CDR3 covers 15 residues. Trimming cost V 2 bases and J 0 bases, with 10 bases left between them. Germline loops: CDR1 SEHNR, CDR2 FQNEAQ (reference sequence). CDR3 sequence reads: CASSLRTQTNYGYTF. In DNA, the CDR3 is TGTGCCAGCAGCTTAAGGACGCAAACTAACTATGGCTACACCTTC.

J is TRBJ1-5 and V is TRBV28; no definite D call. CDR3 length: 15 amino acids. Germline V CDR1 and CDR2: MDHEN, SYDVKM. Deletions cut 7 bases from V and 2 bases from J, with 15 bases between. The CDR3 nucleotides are TGTGCCAGCAAAGAGCGGGGATCGGGCAATCAGCCCCAGCATTTT. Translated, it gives CASKERGSGNQPQHF. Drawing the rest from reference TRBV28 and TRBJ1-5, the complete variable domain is DVKVTQSSRYLVKRTGEKVFLECVQDMDHENMFWYRQDPGLGLRLIYFSYDVKMKEKGDIPEGYSVSREKKERFSLILESASTNQTSMYLCASKERGSGNQPQHFGDGTRLSIL.

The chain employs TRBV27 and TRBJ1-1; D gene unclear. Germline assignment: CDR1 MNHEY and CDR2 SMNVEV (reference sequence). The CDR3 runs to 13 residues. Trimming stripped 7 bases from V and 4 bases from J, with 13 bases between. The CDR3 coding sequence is TGTGCCAGCAAGGTTTTCGCGGGCACTGAAGCTTTCTTT. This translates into CASKVFAGTEAFF.

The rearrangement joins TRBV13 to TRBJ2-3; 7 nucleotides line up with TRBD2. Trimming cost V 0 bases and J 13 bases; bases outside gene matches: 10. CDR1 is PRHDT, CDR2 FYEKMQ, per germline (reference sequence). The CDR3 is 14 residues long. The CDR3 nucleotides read TGTGCCAGCAGCTTAGGGGGACTACAATACGAGGAGTATTTT. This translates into CASSLGGLQYEEYF.

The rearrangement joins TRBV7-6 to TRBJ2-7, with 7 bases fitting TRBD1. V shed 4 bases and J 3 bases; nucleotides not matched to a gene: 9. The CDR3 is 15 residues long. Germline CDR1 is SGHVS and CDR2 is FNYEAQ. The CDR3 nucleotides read TGTGCCAGCAGCTCACACAGGGGAAGGGACTACGAGCAGTACTTC. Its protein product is CASSSHRGRDYEQYF.

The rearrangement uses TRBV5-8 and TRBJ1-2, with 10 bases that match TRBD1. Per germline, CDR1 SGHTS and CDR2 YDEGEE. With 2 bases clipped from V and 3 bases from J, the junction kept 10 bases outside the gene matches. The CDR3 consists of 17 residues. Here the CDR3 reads CASSFFRGQGGDYGYTF. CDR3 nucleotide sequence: TGTGCCAGCAGCTTTTTCCGCGGACAGGGGGGTGACTATGGCTACACCTTC.

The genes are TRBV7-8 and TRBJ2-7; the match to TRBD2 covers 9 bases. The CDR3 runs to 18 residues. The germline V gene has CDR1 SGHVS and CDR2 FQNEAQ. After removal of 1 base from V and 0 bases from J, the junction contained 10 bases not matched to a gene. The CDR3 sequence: CASSLVGASGTNSYEQYF. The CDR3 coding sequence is TGTGCCAGCAGCTTAGTGGGGGCTAGCGGGACCAACTCCTACGAGCAGTACTTC.

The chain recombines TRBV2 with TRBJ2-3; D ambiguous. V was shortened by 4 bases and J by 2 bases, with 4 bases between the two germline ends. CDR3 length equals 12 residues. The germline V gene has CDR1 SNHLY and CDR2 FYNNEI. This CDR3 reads CASSGVTDTQYF. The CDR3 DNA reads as TGTGCCAGCAGTGGAGTCACAGATACGCAGTATTTT.

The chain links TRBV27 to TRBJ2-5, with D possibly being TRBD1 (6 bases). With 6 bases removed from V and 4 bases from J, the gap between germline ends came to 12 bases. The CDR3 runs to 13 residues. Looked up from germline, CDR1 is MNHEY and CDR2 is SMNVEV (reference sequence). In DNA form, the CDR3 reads TGTGCCAGCAGCTCAGGGGAAACAGAGACCCAGTACTTC. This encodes CASSSGETETQYF.

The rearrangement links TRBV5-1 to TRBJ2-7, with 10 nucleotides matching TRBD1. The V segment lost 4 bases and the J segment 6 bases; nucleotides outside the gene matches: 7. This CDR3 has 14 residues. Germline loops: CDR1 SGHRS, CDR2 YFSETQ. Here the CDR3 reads CASSLTGQGSEQYF. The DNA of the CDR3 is TGCGCCAGCAGCCTCACGGGACAGGGGTCCGAGCAGTACTTC.

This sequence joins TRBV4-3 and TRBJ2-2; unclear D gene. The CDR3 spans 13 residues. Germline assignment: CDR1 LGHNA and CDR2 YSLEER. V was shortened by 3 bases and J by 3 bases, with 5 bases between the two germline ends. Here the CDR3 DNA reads TGCGCCAGCAGCCAGCAACACACCGGGGAGCTGTTTTTT. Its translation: CASSQQHTGELFF.

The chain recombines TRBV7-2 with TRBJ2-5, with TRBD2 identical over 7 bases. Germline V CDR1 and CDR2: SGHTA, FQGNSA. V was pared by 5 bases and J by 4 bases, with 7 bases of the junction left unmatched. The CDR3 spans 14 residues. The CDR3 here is CASSPMGGAETQYF. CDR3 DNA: TGTGCCAGCAGCCCGATGGGAGGGGCAGAGACCCAGTACTTC.

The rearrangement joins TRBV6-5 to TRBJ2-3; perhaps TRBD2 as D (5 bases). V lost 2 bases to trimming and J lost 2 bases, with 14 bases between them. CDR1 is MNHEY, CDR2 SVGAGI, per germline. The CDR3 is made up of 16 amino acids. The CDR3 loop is CASSYRGLADTDTQYF. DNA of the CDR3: TGTGCCAGCAGTTACCGAGGCCTAGCTGACACAGATACGCAGTATTTT.

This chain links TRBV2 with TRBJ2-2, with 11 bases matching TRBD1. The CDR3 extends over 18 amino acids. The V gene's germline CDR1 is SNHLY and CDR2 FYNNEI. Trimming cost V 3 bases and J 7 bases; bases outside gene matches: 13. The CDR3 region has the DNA TGTGCCAGCAGTGATACCAGCGGGACAGGGGGAATTCGCGGGGAGCTGTTTTTT. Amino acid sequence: CASSDTSGTGGIRGELFF.

CDR3: CAISETAKHYGYTF. CDR3 in DNA: TGTGCCATCAGTGAGACGGCCAAACACTATGGCTACACCTTC. The V gene is TRBV10-3, the J gene TRBJ1-2; no reliable D call. This CDR3 contains 14 residues. Germline V CDR1 and CDR2: ENHRY, SYGVKD. Trimming took off 2 bases at V and 3 bases at J, with 10 bases between the two ends.

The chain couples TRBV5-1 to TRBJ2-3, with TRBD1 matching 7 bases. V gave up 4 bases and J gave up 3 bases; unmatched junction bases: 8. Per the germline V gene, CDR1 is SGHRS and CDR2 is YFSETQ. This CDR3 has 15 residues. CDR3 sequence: CASSRRDSETDTQYF. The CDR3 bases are TGCGCCAGCAGCCGAAGGGACAGCGAAACAGATACGCAGTATTTT.

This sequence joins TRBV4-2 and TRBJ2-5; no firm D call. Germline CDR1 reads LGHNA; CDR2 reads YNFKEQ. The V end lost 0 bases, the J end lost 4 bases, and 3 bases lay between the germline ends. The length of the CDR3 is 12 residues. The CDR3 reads CASSQDRETQYF. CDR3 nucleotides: TGTGCCAGCAGCCAAGATAGAGAGACCCAGTACTTC.

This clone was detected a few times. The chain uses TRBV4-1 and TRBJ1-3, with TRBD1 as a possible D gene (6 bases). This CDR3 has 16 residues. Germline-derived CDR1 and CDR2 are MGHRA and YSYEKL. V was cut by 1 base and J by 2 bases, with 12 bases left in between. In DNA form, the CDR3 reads TGCGCCAGCAGCCAAGGTAGGACAGAGACTGGAAACACCATATATTTT. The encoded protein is CASSQGRTETGNTIYF.

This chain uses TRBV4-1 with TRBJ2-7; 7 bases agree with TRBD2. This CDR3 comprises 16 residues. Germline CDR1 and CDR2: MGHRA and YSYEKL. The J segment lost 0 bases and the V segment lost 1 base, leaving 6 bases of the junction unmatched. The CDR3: CASSQGGGGGSYEQYF. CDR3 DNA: TGCGCCAGCAGCCAAGGAGGCGGGGGAGGCTCCTACGAGCAGTACTTC.

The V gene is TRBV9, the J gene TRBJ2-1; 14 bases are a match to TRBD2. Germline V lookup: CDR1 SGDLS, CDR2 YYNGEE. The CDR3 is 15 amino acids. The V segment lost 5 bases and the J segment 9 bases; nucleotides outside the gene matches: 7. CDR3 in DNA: TGTGCCAGCAGGGGGGGACTAGCGGGAGTCACTGAGCAGTTCTTC. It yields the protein CASRGGLAGVTEQFF. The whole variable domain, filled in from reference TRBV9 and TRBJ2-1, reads DSGVTQTPKHLITATGQRVTLRCSPRSGDLSVYWYQQSLDQGLQFLIQYYNGEERAKGNILERFSAQQFPDLHSELNLSSLELGDSALYFCASRGGLAGVTEQFFGPGTRLTVL.

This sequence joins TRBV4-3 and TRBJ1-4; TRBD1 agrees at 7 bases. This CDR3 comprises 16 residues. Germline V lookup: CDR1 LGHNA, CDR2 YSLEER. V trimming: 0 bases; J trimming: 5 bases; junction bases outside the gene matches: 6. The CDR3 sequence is CASSQDKGAGNEKLFF. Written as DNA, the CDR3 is TGCGCCAGCAGCCAAGATAAGGGGGCTGGGAATGAAAAACTGTTTTTT.